This TCR beta chain appears in the sequencing data of a study of shared clonotypes between healthy human individuals. For the study at large: For every donor, three CD4 naive, three CD4 memory, two CD8 naive and one CD8 memory plates were used.

This clone was observed a handful of times. Over several immunoSEQ plates, each subset's genomic DNA was distributed in even portions. About 30,000 T cell genomes, or about 0.2 ug DNA, went into the sorted-subset replicate PCRs. Sequencing was performed with immunoSEQ multiplex PCR; in TCRdb, only in-frame clones are kept and a portion is missing. This sample carries approximately 82,000 clones, about 61% of them seen once, and the ten largest clones take roughly 56%. CDR3 length: 15 amino acids. V trimming: 5 bases; J trimming: 4 bases; junction bases outside the gene matches: 8. In germline, CDR1 is SGDLS, CDR2 YYNGEE.

The receptor was derived from a man aged 25-40 years in good health. This sequence joins TRBV9 and TRBJ2-1, with 8 positions matching TRBD2. Sequencing was carried out using memory CD8+ T cells sorted from blood. Subset indicated: CD45RO+ cells pooled with CCR7-negative TemRA cells. The CDR3 loop reads CASRLGPSGYNEQFF. CDR3 in DNA: TGTGCCAGCAGGCTGGGACCTAGCGGGTACAATGAGCAGTTCTTC. The whole variable domain, remainder taken from reference TRBV9 and TRBJ2-1, is DSGVTQTPKHLITATGQRVTLRCSPRSGDLSVYWYQQSLDQGLQFLIQYYNGEERAKGNILERFSAQQFPDLHSELNLSSLELGDSALYFCASRLGPSGYNEQFFGPGTRLTVL.